This entry features one T cell receptor beta chain sequence. Its antigen is undetermined. With V trimmed by 7 bases and J by 4 bases, 2 bases remained unmatched. The CDR3 length is 12 residues. The data are from a study of response to subunit inactivated influenza vaccine. Whole-study results and caveats: Every seasonal influenza vaccination brings in few new T cells, the authors suggested.

TCRdb analysed the RT-PCR reads with MiXCR anew, one entry per CDR3 protein. In the table there are around 570,000 distinct CDR3 sequences, about 10% of which are singletons. The same data also went into a second study, on T cells expressing NK-cell markers. That work adds: Generation of TCR beta cDNA was performed by 5'RACE template switching incorporating UMIs. Eight donors were sequenced, of whom seven were HCMV-seropositive, while the remaining one was HCMV-seronegative. An anti-gamma-delta TCR antibody was added in several experiments. It restricted sorting to alpha-beta TCR-expressing T cells. Five or six donors showed dominant NKG2C+ clonotypes comprising roughly 1.0-7.0% of their CD8+ T cells.

The clonotype comes from a man aged 45-65 years who received an inactivated influenza vaccine. This chain uses TRBV12-3 or TRBV12-4 with TRBJ1-2, with 8 bases lining up with TRBD1. Sequencing was performed on PBMCs from blood, taken on the day of vaccination. The CDR3 reads CASTTGGYGYTF. CDR3 sequence (DNA): TGTGCCAGCACTACAGGGGGCTATGGCTACACCTTC.